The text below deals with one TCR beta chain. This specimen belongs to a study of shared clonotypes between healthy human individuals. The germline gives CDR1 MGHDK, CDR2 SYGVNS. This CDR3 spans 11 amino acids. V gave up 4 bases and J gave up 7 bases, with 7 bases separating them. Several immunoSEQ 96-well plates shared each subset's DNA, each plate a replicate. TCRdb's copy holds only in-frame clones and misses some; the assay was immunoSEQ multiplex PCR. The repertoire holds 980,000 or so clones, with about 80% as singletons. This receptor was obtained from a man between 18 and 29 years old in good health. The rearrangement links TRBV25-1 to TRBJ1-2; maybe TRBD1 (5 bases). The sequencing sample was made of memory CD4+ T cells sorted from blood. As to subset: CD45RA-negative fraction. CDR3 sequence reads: CASSAGIGYTF. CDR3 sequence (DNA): TGTGCCAGCAGTGCAGGGATTGGCTACACCTTC.